One and the same sample provided the 3 T cell receptor beta chains below, sequenced in a study of cytotoxic CD8 clonotypes in ibrutinib-treated CLL. Only in-frame clones appear in the TCRdb table, and some are missing; sequencing was by immunoSEQ multiplex PCR. The data show roughly 190,000 clones, around 70% seen once. The specimen was PBMCs, collected after 24 months of ibrutinib treatment. The origin of the receptors is a human donor with chronic lymphocytic leukemia.

In this sample, this clone turned up once. V gene TRBV6-6 combines with J gene TRBJ2-1; no firm D call. V lost 6 bases and J lost 4, with 7 bases in between. The CDR3 consists of 12 residues. Germline loops: CDR1 MNHNY, CDR2 SVGAGI (reference sequence). The DNA for the CDR3 is TGTGCCAGCAGCTCCACTTACAATGAGCAGTTCTTC. Protein sequence: CASSSTYNEQFF.

This chain joins TRBV29-1 and TRBJ2-3; D possibly uses TRBD1 or TRBD2 (6 bases each). The germline V gene encodes CDR1 SQVTM and CDR2 ANQGSEA. CDR3 length: 15 residues. Trimming left V 3 bases short and J 1 base short, with 14 bases between. CDR3 protein: CSVDWSGEGTDTQYF. CDR3 DNA: TGCAGCGTTGATTGGTCAGGGGAGGGCACAGATACGCAGTATTTT.

The chain has TRBV9 and TRBJ1-4; 7 bases match TRBD1. This CDR3 is 14 amino acids long. CDR1 and CDR2 from the germline V gene are SGDLS and YYNGEE. The V segment lost 4 bases and the J segment 6 bases; nucleotides outside the gene matches: 6. The CDR3 DNA reads TGTGCCAGCAGCCAGGGACAGTCGCATGAAAAACTGTTTTTT. It is translated as CASSQGQSHEKLFF.